This T cell receptor beta chain comes out of a study of blood T cell repertoires in COVID-19. Clones were read by immunoSEQ multiplex PCR, and TCRdb kept only the in-frame ones, dropping some. The sample holds 150,000 to 200,000 clones, 70% to 90% seen once. The CDR3 totals 16 residues. In germline, CDR1 is MGHRA, CDR2 YSYEKL. J lost 2 bases, V lost 1 base, and 6 bases had no gene match. The chain couples TRBV4-1 to TRBJ2-7, with 9 positions matching TRBD1. The sequence was collected from a man aged 55 to 69 with acute or convalescent COVID-19. Sequenced: peripheral blood. CDR3 DNA sequence: TGCGCCAGCAGCCAAGTATTCGGGACAGGGACCTACGAGCAGTACTTC. This sequence encodes CASSQVFGTGTYEQYF.